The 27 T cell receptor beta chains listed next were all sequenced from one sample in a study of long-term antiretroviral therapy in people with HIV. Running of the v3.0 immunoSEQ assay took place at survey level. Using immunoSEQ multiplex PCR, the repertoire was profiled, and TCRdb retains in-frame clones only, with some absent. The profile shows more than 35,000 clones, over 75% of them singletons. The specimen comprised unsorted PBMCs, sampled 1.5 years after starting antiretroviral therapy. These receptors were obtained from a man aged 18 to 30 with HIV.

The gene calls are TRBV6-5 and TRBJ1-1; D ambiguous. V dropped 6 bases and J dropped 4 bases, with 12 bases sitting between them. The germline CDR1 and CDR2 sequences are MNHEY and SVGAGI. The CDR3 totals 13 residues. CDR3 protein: CASSEAVGTEAFF. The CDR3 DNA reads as TGTGCCAGCAGCGAAGCGGTAGGCACTGAAGCTTTCTTT.

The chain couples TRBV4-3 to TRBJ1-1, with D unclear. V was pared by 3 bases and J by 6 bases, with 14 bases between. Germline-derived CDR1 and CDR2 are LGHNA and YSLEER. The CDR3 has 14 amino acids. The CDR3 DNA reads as TGCGCCAGCAGCCATTCGAACAATCCCGCTGAAGCTTTCTTT. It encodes CASSHSNNPAEAFF.

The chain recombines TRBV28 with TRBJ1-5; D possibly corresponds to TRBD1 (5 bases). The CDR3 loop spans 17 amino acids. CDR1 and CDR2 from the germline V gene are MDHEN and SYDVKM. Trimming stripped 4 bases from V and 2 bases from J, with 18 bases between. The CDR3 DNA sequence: TGTGCCAGCAGTTATATCCAGGGAATATTTGGCAATCAGCCCCAGCATTTT. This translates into CASSYIQGIFGNQPQHF.

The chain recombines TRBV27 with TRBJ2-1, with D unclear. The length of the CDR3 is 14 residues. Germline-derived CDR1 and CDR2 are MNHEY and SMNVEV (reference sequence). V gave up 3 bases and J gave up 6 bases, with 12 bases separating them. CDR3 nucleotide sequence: TGTGCCAGCAGTTTCCCCGGGTCCGGCAATGAGCAGTTCTTC. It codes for CASSFPGSGNEQFF.

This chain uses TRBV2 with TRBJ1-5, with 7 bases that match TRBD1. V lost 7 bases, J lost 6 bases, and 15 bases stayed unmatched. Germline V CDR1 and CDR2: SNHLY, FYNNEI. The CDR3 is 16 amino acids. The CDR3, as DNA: TGTGCCAGCAAGACCGGCAGGGGGGTTCAGGGTCAGCCCCAGCATTTT. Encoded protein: CASKTGRGVQGQPQHF.

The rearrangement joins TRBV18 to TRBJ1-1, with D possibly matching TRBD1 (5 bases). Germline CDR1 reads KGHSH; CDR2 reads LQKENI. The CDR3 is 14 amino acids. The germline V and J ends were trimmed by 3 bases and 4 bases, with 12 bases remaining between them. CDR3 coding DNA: TGTGCCAGCTCACCCCTTCCAGGGACCACTGAAGCTTTCTTT. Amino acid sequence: CASSPLPGTTEAFF. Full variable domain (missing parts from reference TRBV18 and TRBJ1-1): NAGVMQNPRHLVRRRGQEARLRCSPMKGHSHVYWYRQLPEEGLKFMVYLQKENIIDESGMPKERFSAEFPKEGPSILRIQQVVRGDSAAYFCASSPLPGTTEAFFGQGTRLTVV.

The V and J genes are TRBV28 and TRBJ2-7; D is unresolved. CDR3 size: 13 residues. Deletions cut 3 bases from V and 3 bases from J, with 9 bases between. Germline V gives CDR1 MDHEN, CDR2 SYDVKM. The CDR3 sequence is CASSFGPLYEQYF. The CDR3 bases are TGTGCCAGCAGTTTCGGCCCACTCTACGAGCAGTACTTC.

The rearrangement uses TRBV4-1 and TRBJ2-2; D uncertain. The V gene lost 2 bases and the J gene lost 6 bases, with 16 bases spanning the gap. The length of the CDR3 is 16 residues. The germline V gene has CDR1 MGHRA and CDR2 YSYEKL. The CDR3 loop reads CASSQHIGIVAGELFF. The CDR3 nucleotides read TGCGCCAGCAGCCAACATATAGGGATCGTCGCCGGGGAGCTGTTTTTT.

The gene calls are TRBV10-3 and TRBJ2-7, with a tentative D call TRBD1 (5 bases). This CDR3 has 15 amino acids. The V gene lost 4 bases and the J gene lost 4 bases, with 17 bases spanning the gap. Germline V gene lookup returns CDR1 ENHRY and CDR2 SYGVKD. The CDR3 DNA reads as TGTGCCATCAGTGGTACAGGCGTGGCCTTTTACGAGCAGTACTTC. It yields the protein CAISGTGVAFYEQYF.

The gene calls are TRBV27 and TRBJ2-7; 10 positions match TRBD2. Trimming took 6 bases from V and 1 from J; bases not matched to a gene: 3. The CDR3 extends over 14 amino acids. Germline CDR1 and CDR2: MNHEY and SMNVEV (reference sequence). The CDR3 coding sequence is TGTGCCAGCAGCCTACTAGCGGGATCCTACGAGCAGTACTTC. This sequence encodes CASSLLAGSYEQYF.

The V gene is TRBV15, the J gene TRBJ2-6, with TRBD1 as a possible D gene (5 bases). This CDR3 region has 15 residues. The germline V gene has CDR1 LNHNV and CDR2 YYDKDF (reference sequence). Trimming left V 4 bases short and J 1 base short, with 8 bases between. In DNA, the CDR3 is TGTGCCACCAGCAAGCAGGGATCTGGGGCCAACGTCCTGACTTTC. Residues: CATSKQGSGANVLTF.

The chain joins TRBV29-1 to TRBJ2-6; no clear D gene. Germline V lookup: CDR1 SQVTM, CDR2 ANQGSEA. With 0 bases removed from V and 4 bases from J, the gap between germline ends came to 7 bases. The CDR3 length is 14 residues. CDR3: CSVEDQPGANVLTF. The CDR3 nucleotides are TGCAGCGTTGAAGATCAACCCGGGGCCAACGTCCTGACTTTC. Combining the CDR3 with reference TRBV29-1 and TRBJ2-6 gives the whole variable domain SAVISQKPSRDICQRGTSLTIQCQVDSQVTMMFWYRQQPGQSLTLIATANQGSEATYESGFVIDKFPISRPNLTFSTLTVSNMSPEDSSIYLCSVEDQPGANVLTFGAGSRLTVL.

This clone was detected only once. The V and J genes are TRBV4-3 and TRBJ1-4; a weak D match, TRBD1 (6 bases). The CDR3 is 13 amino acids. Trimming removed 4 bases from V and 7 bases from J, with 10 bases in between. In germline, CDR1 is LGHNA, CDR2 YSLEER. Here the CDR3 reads CASSLTGLEKLFF. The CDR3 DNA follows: TGCGCCAGCAGCCTAACAGGGCTTGAAAAACTGTTTTTT.

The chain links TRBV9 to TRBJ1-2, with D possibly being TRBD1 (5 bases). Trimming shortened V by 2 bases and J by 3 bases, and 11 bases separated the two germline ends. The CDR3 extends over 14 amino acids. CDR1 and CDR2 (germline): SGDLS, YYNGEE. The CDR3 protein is CASSVQGKDYGYTF. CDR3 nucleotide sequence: TGTGCCAGCAGCGTCCAGGGTAAGGACTATGGCTACACCTTC.

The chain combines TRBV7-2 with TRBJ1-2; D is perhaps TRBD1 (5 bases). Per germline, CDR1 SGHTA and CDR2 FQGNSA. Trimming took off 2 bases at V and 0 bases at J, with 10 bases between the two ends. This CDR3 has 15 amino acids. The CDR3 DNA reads TGTGCCAGCAGCTTACCGCAGGGAGCTAACTATGGCTACACCTTC. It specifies CASSLPQGANYGYTF.

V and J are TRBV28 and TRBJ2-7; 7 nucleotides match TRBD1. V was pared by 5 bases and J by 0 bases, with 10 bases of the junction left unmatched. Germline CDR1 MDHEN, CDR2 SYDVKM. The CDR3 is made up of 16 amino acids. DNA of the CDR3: TGTGCCAGCAGTCTGACCCCGACAGGGAACTCCTACGAGCAGTACTTC. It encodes CASSLTPTGNSYEQYF.

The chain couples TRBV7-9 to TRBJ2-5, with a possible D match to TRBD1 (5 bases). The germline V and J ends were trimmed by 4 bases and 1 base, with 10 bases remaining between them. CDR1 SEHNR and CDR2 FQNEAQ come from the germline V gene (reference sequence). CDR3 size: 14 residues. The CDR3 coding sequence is TGTGCCAGCAGCTATCGACAGACCCAAGAGACCCAGTACTTC. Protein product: CASSYRQTQETQYF.

The CDR3 sequence is CASSVPGQPSYEQYF. The CDR3 region has the DNA TGCGCCAGCAGCGTACCGGGACAGCCGTCATACGAGCAGTACTTC. The rearrangement uses TRBV5-1 and TRBJ2-7, with 7 bases matching TRBD1. V lost 4 bases and J lost 4; bases outside the gene matches: 11. The CDR3 runs 15 residues. Germline values: CDR1 SGHRS, CDR2 YFSETQ. The whole variable domain, filled in from reference TRBV5-1 and TRBJ2-7, reads KAGVTQTPRYLIKTRGQQVTLSCSPISGHRSVSWYQQTPGQGLQFLFEYFSETQRNKGNFPGRFSGRQFSNSRSEMNVSTLELGDSALYLCASSVPGQPSYEQYFGPGTRLTVT.

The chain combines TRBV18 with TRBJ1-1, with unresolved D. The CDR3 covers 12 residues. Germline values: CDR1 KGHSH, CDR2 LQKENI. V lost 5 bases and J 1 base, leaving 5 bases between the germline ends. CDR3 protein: CASSSPNTEAFF. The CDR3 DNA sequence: TGTGCCAGCTCATCCCCGAACACTGAAGCTTTCTTT.

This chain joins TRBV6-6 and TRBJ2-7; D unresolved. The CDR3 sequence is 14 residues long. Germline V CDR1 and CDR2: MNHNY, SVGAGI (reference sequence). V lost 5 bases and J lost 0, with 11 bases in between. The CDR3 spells CASSGRTSSYEQYF. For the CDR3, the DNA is TGTGCCAGCAGTGGTAGGACGAGCTCCTACGAGCAGTACTTC.

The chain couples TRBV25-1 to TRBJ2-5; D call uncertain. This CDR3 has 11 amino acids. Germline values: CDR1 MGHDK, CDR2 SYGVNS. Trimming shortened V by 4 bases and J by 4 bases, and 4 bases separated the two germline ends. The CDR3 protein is CASSGLETQYF. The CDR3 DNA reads TGTGCCAGCAGTGGGTTAGAGACCCAGTACTTC.

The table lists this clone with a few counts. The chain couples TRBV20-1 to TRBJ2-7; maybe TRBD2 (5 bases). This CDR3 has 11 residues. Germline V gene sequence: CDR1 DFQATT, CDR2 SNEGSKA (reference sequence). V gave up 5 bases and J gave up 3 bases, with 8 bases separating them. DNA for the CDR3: TGCAGTGCTTCCCGGGGCTACGAGCAGTACTTC. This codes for CSASRGYEQYF.

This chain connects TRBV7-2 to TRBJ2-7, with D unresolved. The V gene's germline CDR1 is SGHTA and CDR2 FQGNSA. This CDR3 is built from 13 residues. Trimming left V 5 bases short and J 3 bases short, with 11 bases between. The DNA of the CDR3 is TGTGCCAGCAGCGATAGGAATAACTACGAGCAGTACTTC. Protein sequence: CASSDRNNYEQYF. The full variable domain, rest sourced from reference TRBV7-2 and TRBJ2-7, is GAGVSQSPSNKVTEKGKDVELRCDPISGHTALYWYRQSLGQGLEFLIYFQGNSAPDKSGLPSDRFSAERTGGSVSTLTIQRTQQEDSAVYLCASSDRNNYEQYFGPGTRLTVT.

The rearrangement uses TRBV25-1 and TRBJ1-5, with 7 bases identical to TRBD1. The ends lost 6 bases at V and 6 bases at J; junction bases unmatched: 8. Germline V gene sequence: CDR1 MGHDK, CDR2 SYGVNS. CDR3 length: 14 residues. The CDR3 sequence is CASSPTGFSQPQHF. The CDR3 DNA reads TGTGCCAGCAGCCCGACAGGGTTTAGTCAGCCCCAGCATTTT.

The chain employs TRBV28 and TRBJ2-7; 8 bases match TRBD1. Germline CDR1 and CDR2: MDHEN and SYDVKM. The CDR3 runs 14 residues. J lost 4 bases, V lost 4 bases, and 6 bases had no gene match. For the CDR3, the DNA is TGTGCCAGCAGTTACCCAGGGGGCCCGTACGAGCAGTACTTC. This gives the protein CASSYPGGPYEQYF.

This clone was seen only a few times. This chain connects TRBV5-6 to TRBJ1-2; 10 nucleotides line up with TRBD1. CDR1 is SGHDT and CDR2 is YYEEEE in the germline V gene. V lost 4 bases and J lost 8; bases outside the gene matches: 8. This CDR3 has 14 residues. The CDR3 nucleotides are TGTGCCAGCAGCCCAGGGACAGGGGTACGGGGCTACACCTTC. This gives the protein CASSPGTGVRGYTF.

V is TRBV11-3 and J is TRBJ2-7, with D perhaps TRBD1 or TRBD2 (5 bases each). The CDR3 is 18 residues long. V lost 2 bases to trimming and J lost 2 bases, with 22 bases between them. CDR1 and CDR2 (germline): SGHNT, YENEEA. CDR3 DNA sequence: TGTGCCAGCAGCTTACCCGGGACGGTCGCGAAGGCCGCCTACGAGCAGTACTTC. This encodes CASSLPGTVAKAAYEQYF.